The 8 T cell receptor beta chains given below trace back to one sample, sequenced in a study of T-cell reconstitution after alpha-beta-depleted transplantation in children listed by TCRdb under 2016. Interpreted using the paper, the treatment or condition label stands for: allogeneic hematopoietic cell transplantation with graft depleted of TCRalphabeta T cells and CD19 B cells. Libraries were made using PCR. Sequencing took place on an Illumina HiSeq 2500. Molecular barcoding was employed in the preparation of TCR libraries, with unique molecular identifiers being used to normalize TCRbeta repertoire quantification. The raw public data were reprocessed by TCRdb itself: fastp quality trimming at Q25, MiXCR clonotype calling, in-frame beta chains only. Entries are consolidated by CDR3 protein sequence, retaining the most common genes and DNA. The sample profile shows hundreds of thousands of distinct CDR3 sequences; about an eighth of them were found once. The top ten hold roughly 0.77% of the sample.

Source: PBMCs, taken before TCRalphabeta/CD19-depleted stem cell transplant. Receptors were obtained from a girl aged 2-10 years with congenital amegakaryocytic thrombocytopenia, due to receive a stem cell transplant.

This clonotype was detected many times. This chain connects TRBV12-3 or TRBV12-4 to TRBJ2-7, with 10 positions matching TRBD2. Trimming took 5 bases from V and 0 from J; bases not matched to a gene: 4. This CDR3 contains 15 residues. The CDR3 DNA follows: TGTGCCAGCAGTCCGGGACTAGCGCGCTCCTACGAGCAGTACTTC. Residues: CASSPGLARSYEQYF.

This CDR3 reads CASSKTGGYTGELFF. CDR3 in DNA: TGCGCCAGCAGCAAGACAGGGGGCTACACCGGGGAGCTGTTTTTT. The chain recombines TRBV5-1 with TRBJ2-2; 10 bases are a match to TRBD1. This CDR3 comprises 15 residues. V trimming: 4 bases; J trimming: 3 bases; junction bases outside the gene matches: 3. CDR1 SGHRS and CDR2 YFSETQ come from the germline V gene.

The chain carries TRBV12-5 and TRBJ2-3, with TRBD2 matching over 8 bases. The CDR3 is 14 residues long. V lost 7 bases to trimming and J lost 6 bases; unmatched junction nucleotides: 9. Germline V gene lookup returns CDR1 LGHNT and CDR2 FRNRAP. The CDR3 reads CASARGGLVDTQYF. The CDR3 nucleotides are TGTGCTAGTGCCCGGGGGGGGCTTGTCGATACGCAGTATTTT.

This chain joins TRBV12-3 or TRBV12-4 and TRBJ2-7, with D possibly TRBD2 on 6 matching bases. This CDR3 region has 14 residues. Between the trimmed V and J ends, which lost 4 bases and 1 base, there was a span of 11 bases. In DNA form, the CDR3 reads TGTGCCAGCAGTTCCATGGGGGGTTCCTACGAGCAGTACTTC. Its protein product is CASSSMGGSYEQYF.

This clonotype was seen a single time. The chain employs TRBV5-1 and TRBJ2-1, with D uncertain. Trimming stripped 0 bases from V and 5 bases from J, with 6 bases between. The CDR3 is 13 amino acids. Germline V gene lookup returns CDR1 SGHRS and CDR2 YFSETQ. The CDR3 here is CASSLVRNNEQFF. The CDR3 region has the DNA TGCGCCAGCAGCTTGGTACGAAACAATGAGCAGTTCTTC.

This clonotype came up many times. The chain joins TRBV12-3 or TRBV12-4 to TRBJ1-1; a weak D match, TRBD1 (5 bases). The CDR3 length is 13 residues. V dropped 2 bases and J dropped 10 bases, with 14 bases sitting between them. The CDR3 protein is CASSLWRRGRAFF. The CDR3 DNA reads TGTGCCAGCAGTTTATGGCGACGGGGCCGAGCTTTCTTT.

The genes are TRBV30 and TRBJ2-2; weak D call: TRBD1 (6 bases). Germline V lookup: CDR1 GTSNPN, CDR2 SVGIG (reference sequence). The CDR3 runs to 15 residues. Trimming pared 1 base from V and 5 bases from J, leaving 14 bases between. The CDR3 protein is CAWSGRAGATGELFF. CDR3 sequence (DNA): TGTGCCTGGAGTGGCCGGGCAGGGGCGACCGGGGAGCTGTTTTTT.

V and J are TRBV12-3 or TRBV12-4 and TRBJ2-1; D is ambiguous. The CDR3 covers 15 residues. Between the trimmed V and J ends, which lost 4 bases and 0 bases, there was a span of 10 bases. The CDR3 region is CASSSLISSYNEQFF. The CDR3 bases are TGTGCCAGCAGTTCCCTGATCAGCTCCTACAATGAGCAGTTCTTC.